The present T cell receptor beta chain was sequenced within a study of vaccination effects on CD4 cells after COVID-19. Notes on the study in general: Late post-vaccination samples showed marked contraction of infection- and vaccine-induced clones.

The CDR3 consists of 15 residues. V lost 5 bases and J lost 2; bases outside the gene matches: 6. CDR1 is MNHEY and CDR2 is SVGEGT in the germline V gene. Only in-frame clones appear in the TCRdb table, and some are missing; sequencing was by immunoSEQ multiplex PCR. The repertoire has about 45,000 clones, more than 60% of them found once; the top ten carry more than 30%. In the case of this clone: Its cognate antigen is unknown.

Antigen-specific CD4+ T cell clonotypes were called by their expansion after viral peptide-pool culture in ViraFEST. Following 10 days of culture, CD4+ T cells were isolated. From March to December 2020, the person had a SARS-CoV-2 infection that was confirmed by PCR. This rearrangement joins TRBV6-2 or TRBV6-3 to TRBJ2-7; 10 nucleotides align to TRBD1. Specimen: CD4+ T cells from PBMCs cultured with a peptide pool, collected before COVID-19 vaccination. The sequence derives from a human donor who had a prior SARS-CoV-2 infection. The CDR3 sequence: CASSPPGQGTYEQYF. The CDR3 DNA reads TGTGCCAGCAGTCCCCCGGGACAGGGGACCTACGAGCAGTACTTC.